The 8 T cell receptor beta chains reported below all come from one sample, sequenced in a study of blood T cell repertoires in COVID-19. TCRdb's table, derived via immunoSEQ multiplex PCR, lists solely in-frame clones and lacks some. The sample records about 110,000 clones, about 80% being singletons. Sequencing was done on a sample of peripheral blood. These receptors were collected from a woman in her 70s with acute or convalescent COVID-19.

V is TRBV7-9 and J is TRBJ2-5, with D tentatively TRBD1 (6 bases). V was clipped by 5 bases and J by 0 bases, with 22 bases between them. CDR1 is SEHNR, CDR2 FQNEAQ, per germline (reference sequence). The CDR3 is 18 residues long. The CDR3 region is CASSIGTDKRGNQETQYF. The CDR3 region has the DNA TGTGCCAGCAGCATTGGGACGGACAAAAGGGGGAACCAAGAGACCCAGTACTTC.

The sample holds a few counts of this clone. The genes are TRBV18 and TRBJ1-4; 10 bases align to TRBD1. The CDR3 has 18 amino acids. The junction had 7 bases not matched to a gene; V was cut back by 1 base and J by 2 bases. Germline CDR1 reads KGHSH; CDR2 reads LQKENI. CDR3 protein: CASSPRDRGRPTNEKLFF. CDR3 bases: TGTGCCAGCTCACCACGGGACAGGGGCCGTCCTACTAATGAAAAACTGTTTTTT.

The chain combines TRBV28 with TRBJ2-5; D gene ambiguous. Trimming shortened V by 3 bases and J by 4 bases, and 18 bases separated the two germline ends. The CDR3 contains 16 residues. Per the germline V gene, CDR1 is MDHEN and CDR2 is SYDVKM. CDR3 residues: CASSFLARFGGETQYF. DNA of the CDR3: TGTGCCAGCAGTTTTTTGGCTAGGTTCGGTGGAGAGACCCAGTACTTC.

The DNA for the CDR3 is TGTGCCAGCAAACAGGGAGGGTACTACAATGAGCAGTTCTTC. It codes for CASKQGGYYNEQFF. This rearrangement joins TRBV2 to TRBJ2-1, with D possibly TRBD2 on 7 matching bases. This CDR3 spans 14 amino acids. Per germline, CDR1 SNHLY and CDR2 FYNNEI. With 7 bases removed from V and 3 bases from J, the gap between germline ends came to 13 bases.

The rearrangement uses TRBV4-3 and TRBJ2-3, with 9 bases fitting TRBD2. This CDR3 has 16 amino acids. Germline-derived CDR1 and CDR2 are LGHNA and YSLEER. After removal of 1 base from V and 2 bases from J, the junction contained 4 bases not matched to a gene. The CDR3 sequence is CASSQVIAGDTDTQYF. The DNA of the CDR3 is TGCGCCAGCAGCCAAGTTATAGCGGGGGACACAGATACGCAGTATTTT.

This clone was recorded only once. CDR3 DNA: TGTGCCAGCAGCCGAAGGACAGGGGGCTCAGTAAAGGAGACCCAGTACTTC. Protein: CASSRRTGGSVKETQYF. The chain carries TRBV11-2 and TRBJ2-5; 11 bases align to TRBD1. Trimming took 5 bases from V and 5 from J; bases not matched to a gene: 13. The length of the CDR3 is 17 residues. CDR1 is SGHAT, CDR2 FQNNGV, per germline.

This clone showed up just once. V is TRBV5-1 and J is TRBJ1-1, with 11 bases that match TRBD1. Germline trimming cut 0 bases from V and 5 bases from J; bases unmatched to any gene: 3. The CDR3 length is 15 residues. Germline lookup yields CDR1 SGHRS and CDR2 YFSETQ. The CDR3 region has the DNA TGCGCCAGCAGCTTGGCCGGGACAGGGGGTACTGAAGCTTTCTTT. Encoded protein: CASSLAGTGGTEAFF.

The chain employs TRBV5-1 and TRBJ2-7; D is uncertain. The germline V gene encodes CDR1 SGHRS and CDR2 YFSETQ. The V and J ends lost 0 bases and 0 bases respectively, with 7 bases between them. This CDR3 region has 14 residues. CDR3 in amino acids: CASSLDPSSYEQYF. The CDR3 DNA follows: TGCGCCAGCAGCTTGGACCCGAGCTCCTACGAGCAGTACTTC.